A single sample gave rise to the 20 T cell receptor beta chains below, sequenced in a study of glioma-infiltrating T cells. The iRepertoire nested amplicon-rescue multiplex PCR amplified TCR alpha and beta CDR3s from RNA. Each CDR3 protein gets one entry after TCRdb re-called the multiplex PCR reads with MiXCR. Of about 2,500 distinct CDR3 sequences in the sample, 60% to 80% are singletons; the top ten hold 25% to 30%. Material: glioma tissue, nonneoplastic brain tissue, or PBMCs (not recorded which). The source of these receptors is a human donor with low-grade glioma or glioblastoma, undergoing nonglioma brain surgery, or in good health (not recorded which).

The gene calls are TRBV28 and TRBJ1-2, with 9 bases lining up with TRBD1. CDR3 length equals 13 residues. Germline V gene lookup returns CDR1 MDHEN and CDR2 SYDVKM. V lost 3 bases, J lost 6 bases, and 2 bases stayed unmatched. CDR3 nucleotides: TGTGCCAGCAGTTTCGGACAGGGGAATGGCTACACCTTC. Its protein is CASSFGQGNGYTF.

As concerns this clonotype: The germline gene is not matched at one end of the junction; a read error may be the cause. The chain's CDR3 is CSARDTTSGGSRHNEQFF. The CDR3 DNA follows: TGCAGTGCCAGAGATACCACTAGCGGGGGTTCCCGACACAATGAGCAGTTCTTC. The rearrangement uses TRBV20-1 and TRBJ2-1; TRBD2 matches at 11 bases. The V gene's germline CDR1 is DFQATT and CDR2 SNEGSKA (reference sequence). CDR3 length: 18 residues.

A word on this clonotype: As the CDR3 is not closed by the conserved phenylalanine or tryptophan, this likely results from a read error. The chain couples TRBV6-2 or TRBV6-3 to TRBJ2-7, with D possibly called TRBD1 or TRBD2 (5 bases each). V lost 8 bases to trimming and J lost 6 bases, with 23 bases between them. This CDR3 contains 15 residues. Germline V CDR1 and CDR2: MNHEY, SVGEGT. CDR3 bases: TGTGCCAGCGGTGGTTCGGGGTCAGGGCTCCCCGAGCAGTACATC. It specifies CASGGSGSGLPEQYI.

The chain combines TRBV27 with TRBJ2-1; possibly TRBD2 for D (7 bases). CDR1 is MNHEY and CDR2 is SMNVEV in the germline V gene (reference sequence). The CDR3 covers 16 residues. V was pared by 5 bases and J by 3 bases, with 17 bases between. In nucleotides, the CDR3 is TGTGCCAGCAGTGAACCGCCGGGGGGCAACTACAATGAGCAGTTCTTC. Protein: CASSEPPGGNYNEQFF.

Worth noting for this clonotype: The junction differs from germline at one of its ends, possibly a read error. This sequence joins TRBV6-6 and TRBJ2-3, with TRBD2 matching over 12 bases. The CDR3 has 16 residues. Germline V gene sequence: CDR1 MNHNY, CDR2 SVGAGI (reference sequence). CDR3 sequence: CVSSPSTSGRPDPQYF. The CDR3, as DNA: TGTGTCAGCAGTCCTTCGACTAGCGGGAGACCAGATCCGCAGTATTTT.

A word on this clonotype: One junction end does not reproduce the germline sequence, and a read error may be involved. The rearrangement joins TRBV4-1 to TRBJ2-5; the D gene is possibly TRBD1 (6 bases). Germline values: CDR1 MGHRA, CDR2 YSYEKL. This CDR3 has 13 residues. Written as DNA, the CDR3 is TGCGCCAGAAGCCCAGCAGGGGAAGAGACCCATTCCTTC. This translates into CARSPAGEETHSF.

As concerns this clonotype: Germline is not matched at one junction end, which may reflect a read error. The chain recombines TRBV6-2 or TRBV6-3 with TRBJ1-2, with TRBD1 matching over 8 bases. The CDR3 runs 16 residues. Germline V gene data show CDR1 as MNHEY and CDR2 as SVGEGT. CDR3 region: CASSASPGQDFYNYAF. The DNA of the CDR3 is TGTGCCAGCAGTGCAAGTCCGGGACAGGACTTCTATAACTACGCCTTC.

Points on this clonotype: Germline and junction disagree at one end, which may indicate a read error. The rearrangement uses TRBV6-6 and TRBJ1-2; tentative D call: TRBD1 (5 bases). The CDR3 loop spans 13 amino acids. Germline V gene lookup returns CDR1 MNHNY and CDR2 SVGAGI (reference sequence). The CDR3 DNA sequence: TGTGCCGGCAGCTCTTGTGACAGTGAAGGCTACACCTTC. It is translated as CAGSSCDSEGYTF.

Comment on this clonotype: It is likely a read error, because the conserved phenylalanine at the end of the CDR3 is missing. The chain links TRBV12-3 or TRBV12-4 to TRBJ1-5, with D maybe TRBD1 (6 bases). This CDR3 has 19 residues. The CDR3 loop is CASSLVSAGEPYSNKPQHL. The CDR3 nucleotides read TGTGCCAGCAGTTTAGTATCGGCAGGGGAGCCATATAGCAATAAGCCACAGCATCTT.

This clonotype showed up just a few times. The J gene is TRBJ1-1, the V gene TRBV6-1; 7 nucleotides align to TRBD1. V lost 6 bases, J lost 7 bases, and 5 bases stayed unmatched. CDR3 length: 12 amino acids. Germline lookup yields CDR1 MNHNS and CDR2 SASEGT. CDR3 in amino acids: CASSSWDSEAFF. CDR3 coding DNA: TGTGCCAGCAGCTCCTGGGACAGTGAAGCTTTCTTT.

The CDR3 DNA reads as TGTGCCAGCAGCCAAGTGGTACCTAGCACAGATACGCAGTATTTT. Its translation is CASSQVVPSTDTQYF. The genes are TRBV4-2 and TRBJ2-3; unclear D gene. Germline lookup yields CDR1 LGHNA and CDR2 YNFKEQ. The CDR3 runs to 15 residues. The V end lost 1 base, the J end lost 0 bases, and 8 bases lay between the germline ends.

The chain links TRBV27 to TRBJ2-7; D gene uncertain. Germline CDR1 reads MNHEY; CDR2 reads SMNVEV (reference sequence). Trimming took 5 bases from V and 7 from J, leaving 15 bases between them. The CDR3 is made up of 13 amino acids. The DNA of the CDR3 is TGTGCCAGCAGTCTCGACACTTTAGGGGAGCAGTACGTC. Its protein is CASSLDTLGEQYV.

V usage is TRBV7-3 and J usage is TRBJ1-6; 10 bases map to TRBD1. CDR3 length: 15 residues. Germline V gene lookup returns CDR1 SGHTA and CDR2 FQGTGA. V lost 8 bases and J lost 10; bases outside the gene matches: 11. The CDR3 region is CASAGQGVGVSPLHF. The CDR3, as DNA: TGTGCCAGCGCCGGACAGGGGGTTGGGGTATCACCCCTCCACTTT. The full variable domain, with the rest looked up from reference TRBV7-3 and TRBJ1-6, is GAGVSQTPSNKVTEKGKYVELRCDPISGHTALYWYRQSLGQGPEFLIYFQGTGAADDSGLPNDRFFAVRPEGSVSTLKIQRTERGDSAVYLCASAGQGVGVSPLHFGNGTRLTVT.

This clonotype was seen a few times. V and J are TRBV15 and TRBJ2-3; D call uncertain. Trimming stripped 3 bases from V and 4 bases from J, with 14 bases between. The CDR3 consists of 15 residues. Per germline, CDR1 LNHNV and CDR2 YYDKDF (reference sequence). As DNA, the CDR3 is TGTGCCACCAGCAGGGGCAGGACCAGCCCAGATACGCAGTATTTT. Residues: CATSRGRTSPDTQYF.

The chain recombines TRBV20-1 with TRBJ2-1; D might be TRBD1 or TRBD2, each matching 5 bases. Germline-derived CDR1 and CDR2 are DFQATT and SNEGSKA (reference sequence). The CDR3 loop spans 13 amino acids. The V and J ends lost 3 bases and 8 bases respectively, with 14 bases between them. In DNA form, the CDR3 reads TGCAGTGCTAGCAGCCTGGGACGGGATGAGCAGTTCTTC. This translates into CSASSLGRDEQFF.

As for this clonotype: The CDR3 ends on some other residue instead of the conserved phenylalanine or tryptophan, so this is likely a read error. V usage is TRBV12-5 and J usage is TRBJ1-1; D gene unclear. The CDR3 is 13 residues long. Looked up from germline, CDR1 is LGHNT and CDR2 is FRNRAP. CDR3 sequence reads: CAGGLHPGTEAFS. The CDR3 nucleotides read TGTGCTGGTGGTTTACACCCAGGCACTGAAGCTTTCTCT.

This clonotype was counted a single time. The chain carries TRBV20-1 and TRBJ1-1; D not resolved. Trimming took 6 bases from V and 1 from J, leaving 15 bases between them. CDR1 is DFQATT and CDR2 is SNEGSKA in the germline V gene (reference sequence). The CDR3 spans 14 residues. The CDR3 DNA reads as TGCAGTGCCAGCAGTACCGGCCAGAACACTGAAGCTTTCTTT. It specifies CSASSTGQNTEAFF.

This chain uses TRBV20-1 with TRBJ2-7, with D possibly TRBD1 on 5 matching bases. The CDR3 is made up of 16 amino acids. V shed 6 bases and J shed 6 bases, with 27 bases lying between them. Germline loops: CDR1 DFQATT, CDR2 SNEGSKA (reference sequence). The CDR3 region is CSASSGSRSGLPEQYV. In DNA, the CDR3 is TGCAGTGCCAGCAGTGGTTCGAGGTCAGGGCTCCCCGAGCAGTACGTC.

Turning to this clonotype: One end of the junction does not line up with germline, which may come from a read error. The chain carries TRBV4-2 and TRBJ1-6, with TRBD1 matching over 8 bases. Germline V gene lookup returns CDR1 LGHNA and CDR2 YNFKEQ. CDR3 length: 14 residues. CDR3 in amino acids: CASSGTGYNSPLPF. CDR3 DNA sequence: TGTGCCAGCAGTGGGACAGGTTATAATTCCCCCCTCCCCTTT.

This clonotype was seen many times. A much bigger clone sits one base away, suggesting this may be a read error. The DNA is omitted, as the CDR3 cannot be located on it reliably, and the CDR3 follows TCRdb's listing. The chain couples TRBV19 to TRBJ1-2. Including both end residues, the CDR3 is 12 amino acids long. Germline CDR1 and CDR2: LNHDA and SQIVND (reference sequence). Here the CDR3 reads CATPRRNYGCTF.